This T cell receptor (beta chain) was identified in a study of T cell repertoires in cytomegalovirus infection. Looking at the study overall: Well-studied HLA-B-restricted CMV epitopes were used in the study alongside recently identified HLA-C-restricted ones. CMV infection plus the matching HLA type was flagged by public TCR beta signatures. Broader study findings: Adding up the frequency of public TCR beta families identified people who carried CMV plus the relevant HLA. Ex vivo responses were dominated by HLA-C-restricted CMV-specific TCR beta clonotypes.

Turning to this clonotype: Its antigen is unidentified.

Each CDR3 protein gets one entry after TCRdb re-called the reads with MiXCR. The sample includes around 540,000 distinct CDR3 sequences, 33% of them seen just once. This specimen consisted of cultured PBMCs, obtained from culture after CMV antigen stimulation. This TCR was recovered from a human donor in good health (CMV status not recorded). Some clones in this sample may be carry-over from other donors' samples.

Here the CDR3 DNA reads TGTGCCAGCAGCTTAGCTTACGGGGGAGACACTGAAGCTTTCTTT. Residues: CASSLAYGGDTEAFF. The rearrangement joins TRBV7-8 to TRBJ1-1; D is possibly TRBD1 (5 bases). V shed 0 bases and J shed 3 bases, with 11 bases lying between them. There are 15 residues in the CDR3. Germline CDR1 SGHVS, CDR2 FQNEAQ.